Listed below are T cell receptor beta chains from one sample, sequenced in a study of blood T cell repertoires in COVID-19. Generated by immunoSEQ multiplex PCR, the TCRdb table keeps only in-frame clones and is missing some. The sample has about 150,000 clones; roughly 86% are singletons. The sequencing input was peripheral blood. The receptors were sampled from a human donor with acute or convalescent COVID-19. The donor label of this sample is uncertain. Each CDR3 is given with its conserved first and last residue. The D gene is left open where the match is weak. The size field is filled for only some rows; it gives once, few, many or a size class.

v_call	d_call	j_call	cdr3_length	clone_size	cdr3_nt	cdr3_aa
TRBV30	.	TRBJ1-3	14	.	TGTGCCTGGAGTAACGGGGGGACTGGAAACACCATATATTTT	CAWSNGGTGNTIYF
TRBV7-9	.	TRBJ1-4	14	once	TGTGCCAGCAGTACGGCAACTACCGGTGAAAAACTGTTTTTT	CASSTATTGEKLFF
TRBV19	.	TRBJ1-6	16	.	TGTGCCAGTAGGGCCGCCGGGGAAATTAATAATTCACCCCTCCACTTT	CASRAAGEINNSPLHF
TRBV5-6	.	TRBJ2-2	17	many	TGTGCCAGCAGCGCACGACTACGGGGAACCAACACCGGGGAGCTGTTTTTT	CASSARLRGTNTGELFF
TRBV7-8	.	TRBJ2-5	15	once	TGTGCCAGCAGCCAACCTAGGACAGTTCAAGAGACCCAGTACTTC	CASSQPRTVQETQYF
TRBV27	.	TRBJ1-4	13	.	TGTGCCAGCAGTAAACGGGTGGGTGAAAAACTGTTTTTT	CASSKRVGEKLFF
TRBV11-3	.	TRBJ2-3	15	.	TGTGCCAGCAGCCCCCGGGTCACTAGCACAGATACGCAGTATTTT	CASSPRVTSTDTQYF
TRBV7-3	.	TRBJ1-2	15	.	TGTGCCAGCAGCCCCTCCTCGGGGGGCGACTATGGCTACACCTTC	CASSPSSGGDYGYTF
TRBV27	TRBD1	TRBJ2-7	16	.	TGTGCCAGCAGCCCGAACCGGGACAGGGTTTCACGTGAGCAGTACTTC	CASSPNRDRVSREQYF
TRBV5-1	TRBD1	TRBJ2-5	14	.	TGCGCCAGCAGCAGGGGACAGGGCAAAGAGACCCAGTACTTC	CASSRGQGKETQYF
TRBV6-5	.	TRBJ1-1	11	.	TGTGCCAGCAGTTCGGCCGCCGGGGCTTTCTTT	CASSSAAGAFF
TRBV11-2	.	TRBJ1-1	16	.	TGTGCCAGCAGCTTATCGTACGGGACACTTAGTAGGGAAGCTTTCTTT	CASSLSYGTLSREAFF
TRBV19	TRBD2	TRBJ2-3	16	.	TGTGCCAGTAGTCCCGAAGGGGCGGGGGAAGCAGATACGCAGTATTTT	CASSPEGAGEADTQYF
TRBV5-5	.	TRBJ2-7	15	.	TGTGCCAGCAGCCCCGGTGCCACAGTCGGTGCCGAGCAGTACTTC	CASSPGATVGAEQYF
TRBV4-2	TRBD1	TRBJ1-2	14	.	TGTGCCAGCAGCCAAGGGACAGGGGGGTATGGCTACACCTTC	CASSQGTGGYGYTF
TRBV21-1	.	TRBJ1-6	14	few	TGTGCCAGCAGCAAACCCGCCTTACCCAGGGTCTCGGTTTTT	CASSKPALPRVSVF
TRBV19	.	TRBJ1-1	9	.	TGTGCCTGGGGCGTGGAAGCTTTCTTT	CAWGVEAFF
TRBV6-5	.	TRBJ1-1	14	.	TGTGCCAGCAGAGGACAGCGCGAAACCACTGAAGCTTTCTTT	CASRGQRETTEAFF
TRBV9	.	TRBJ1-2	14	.	TGTGCCAGCAGCGTACCTACAGGATACTATGGCTACACCTTC	CASSVPTGYYGYTF
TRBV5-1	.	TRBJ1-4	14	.	TGCGCCAGCAGCCAGAGACAGGCTAATGAAAAACTGTTTTTT	CASSQRQANEKLFF
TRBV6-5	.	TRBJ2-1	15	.	TGTGCCAGCAGTTTACGTCGGGTCACCTACAATGAGCAGTTCTTC	CASSLRRVTYNEQFF
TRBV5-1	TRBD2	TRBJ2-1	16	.	TGCGCCAGCAGCTTGGCAGGGACTAGCGGGGACAGGAAGCAGTTCTTC	CASSLAGTSGDRKQFF
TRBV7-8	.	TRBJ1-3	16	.	TGTGCCAGCAGCACCAGTCAGGCCTTCTCAGGAAACACCATATATTTT	CASSTSQAFSGNTIYF
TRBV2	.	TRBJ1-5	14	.	TGTGCCAGCAGCTTACAGGGTCGTGGTCAGCCCCAGCATTTT	CASSLQGRGQPQHF
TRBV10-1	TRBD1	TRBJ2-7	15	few	TGCGCCAGCAGCCCCCGGGAACAGGGGTCCTACGAGCAGTACTTC	CASSPREQGSYEQYF
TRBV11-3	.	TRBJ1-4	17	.	TGTGCCAGCAGCCCTAGACAGAGCCCTGCAACTAATGAAAAACTGTTTTTT	CASSPRQSPATNEKLFF
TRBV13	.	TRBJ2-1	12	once	TGTGCCAGCAGTCCGGGTCCCAATGAGCAGTTCTTC	CASSPGPNEQFF
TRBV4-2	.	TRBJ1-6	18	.	TGTGCCAGCAGCCAATTCTCGGACATCGGAAGCTATAATTCACCCCTCCACTTT	CASSQFSDIGSYNSPLHF